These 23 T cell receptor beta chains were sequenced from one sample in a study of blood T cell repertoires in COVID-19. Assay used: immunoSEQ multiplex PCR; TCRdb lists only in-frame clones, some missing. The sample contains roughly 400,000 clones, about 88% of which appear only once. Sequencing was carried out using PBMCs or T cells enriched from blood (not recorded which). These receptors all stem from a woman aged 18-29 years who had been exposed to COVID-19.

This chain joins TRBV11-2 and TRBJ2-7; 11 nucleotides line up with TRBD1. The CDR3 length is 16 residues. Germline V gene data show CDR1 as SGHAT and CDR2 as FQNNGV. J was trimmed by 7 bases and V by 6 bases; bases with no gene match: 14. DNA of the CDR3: TGTGCCAGCAGTTCTCGAAATCCGGGACAGGGGGAAGAGCAGTACTTC. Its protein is CASSSRNPGQGEEQYF.

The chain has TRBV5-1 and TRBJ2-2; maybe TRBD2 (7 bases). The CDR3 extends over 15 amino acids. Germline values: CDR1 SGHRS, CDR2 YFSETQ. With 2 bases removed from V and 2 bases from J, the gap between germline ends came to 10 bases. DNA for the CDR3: TGCGCCAGCAGCTTCGGGGGGCCTAACACCGGGGAGCTGTTTTTT. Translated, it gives CASSFGGPNTGELFF.

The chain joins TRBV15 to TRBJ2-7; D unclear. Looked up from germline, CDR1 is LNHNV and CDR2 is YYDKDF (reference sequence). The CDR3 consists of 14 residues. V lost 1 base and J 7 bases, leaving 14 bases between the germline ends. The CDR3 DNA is TGTGCCACCAGCAGAGTTTCCGTCCCAGGAGAGCAGTACTTC. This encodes CATSRVSVPGEQYF. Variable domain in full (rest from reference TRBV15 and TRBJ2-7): DAMVIQNPRYQVTQFGKPVTLSCSQTLNHNVMYWYQQKSSQAPKLLFHYYDKDFNNEADTPDNFQSRRPNTSFCFLDIRSPGLGDTAMYLCATSRVSVPGEQYFGPGTRLTVT.

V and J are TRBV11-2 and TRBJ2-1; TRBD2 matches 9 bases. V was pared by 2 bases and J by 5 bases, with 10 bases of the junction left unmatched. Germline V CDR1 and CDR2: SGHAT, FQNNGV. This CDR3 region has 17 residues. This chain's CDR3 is CASSLYAGGSIHNEQFF. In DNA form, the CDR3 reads TGTGCCAGCAGCTTATACGCGGGAGGGTCCATTCACAATGAGCAGTTCTTC.

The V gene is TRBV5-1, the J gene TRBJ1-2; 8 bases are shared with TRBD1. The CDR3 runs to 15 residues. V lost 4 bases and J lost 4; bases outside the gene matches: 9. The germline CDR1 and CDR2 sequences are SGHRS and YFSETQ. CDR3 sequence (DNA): TGCGCCAGCAGCGGGGCTCAGGGGGCGGGCTATGGCTACACCTTC. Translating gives CASSGAQGAGYGYTF. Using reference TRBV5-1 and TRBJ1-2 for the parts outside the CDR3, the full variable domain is KAGVTQTPRYLIKTRGQQVTLSCSPISGHRSVSWYQQTPGQGLQFLFEYFSETQRNKGNFPGRFSGRQFSNSRSEMNVSTLELGDSALYLCASSGAQGAGYGYTFGSGTRLTVV.

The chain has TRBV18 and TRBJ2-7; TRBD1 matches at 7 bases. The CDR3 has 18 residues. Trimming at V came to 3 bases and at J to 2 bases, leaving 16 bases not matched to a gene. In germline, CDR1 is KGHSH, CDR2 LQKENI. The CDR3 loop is CASSPPRGQALVTYEQYF. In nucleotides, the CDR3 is TGTGCCAGCTCACCTCCACGCGGACAGGCCCTTGTCACCTACGAGCAGTACTTC.

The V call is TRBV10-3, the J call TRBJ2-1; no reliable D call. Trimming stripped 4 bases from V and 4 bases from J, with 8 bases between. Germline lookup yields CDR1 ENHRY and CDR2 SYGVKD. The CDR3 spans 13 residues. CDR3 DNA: TGTGCCATCAGTGGGGCCCTTTACAATGAGCAGTTCTTC. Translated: CAISGALYNEQFF.

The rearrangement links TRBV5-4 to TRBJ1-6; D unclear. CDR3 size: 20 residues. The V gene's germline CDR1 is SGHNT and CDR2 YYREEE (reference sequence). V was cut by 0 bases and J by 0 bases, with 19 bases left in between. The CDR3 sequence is CASSLGTTDPESSYNSPLHF. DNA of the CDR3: TGTGCCAGCAGCTTGGGGACTACCGACCCGGAGAGCTCCTATAATTCACCCCTCCACTTT.

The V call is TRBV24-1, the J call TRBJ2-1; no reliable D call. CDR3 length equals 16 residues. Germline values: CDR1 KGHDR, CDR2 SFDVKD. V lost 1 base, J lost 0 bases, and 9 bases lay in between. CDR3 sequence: CATSDLAPSSYNEQFF. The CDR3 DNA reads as TGTGCCACCAGTGATTTAGCGCCATCCTCCTACAATGAGCAGTTCTTC.

This CDR3 reads CASSQGDRASGYTF. The CDR3, as DNA: TGTGCCAGCAGCCAAGGGGACAGAGCCTCGGGCTACACCTTC. This chain links TRBV3-1 (or the pseudogene TRBV3-2) with TRBJ1-2; TRBD1 matches at 7 bases. Looked up from germline, CDR1 is LGHDT and CDR2 is YNNKEL (reference sequence). The CDR3 covers 14 residues. Unmatched junction bases numbered 7, after V lost 1 base and J lost 8 bases.

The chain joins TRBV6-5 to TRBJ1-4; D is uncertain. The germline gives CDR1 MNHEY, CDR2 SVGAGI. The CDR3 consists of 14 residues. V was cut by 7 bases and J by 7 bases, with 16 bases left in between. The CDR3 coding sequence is TGTGCCAGCAACGACCGTCGCGGGAGTGAAAAACTGTTTTTT. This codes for CASNDRRGSEKLFF.

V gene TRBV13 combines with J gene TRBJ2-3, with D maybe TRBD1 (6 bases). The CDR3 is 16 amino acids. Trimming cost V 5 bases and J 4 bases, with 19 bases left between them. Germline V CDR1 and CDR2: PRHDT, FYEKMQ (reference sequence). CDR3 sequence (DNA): TGTGCCAGCAGCGCCAAGGGGGTAATGGTTTCAGATACGCAGTATTTT. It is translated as CASSAKGVMVSDTQYF.

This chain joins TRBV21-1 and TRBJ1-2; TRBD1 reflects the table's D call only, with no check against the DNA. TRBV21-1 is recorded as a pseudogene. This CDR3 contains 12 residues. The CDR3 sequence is CASMQGARGYTF. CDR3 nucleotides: TGTGCCAGCATGCAGGGGGCTAGAGGCTACACCTTC.

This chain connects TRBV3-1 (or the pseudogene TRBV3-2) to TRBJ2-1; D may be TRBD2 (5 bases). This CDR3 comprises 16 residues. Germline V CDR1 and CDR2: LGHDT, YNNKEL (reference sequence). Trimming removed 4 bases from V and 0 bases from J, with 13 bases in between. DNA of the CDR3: TGTGCCAGCAGCCCTCTCAGCGGAAGCTCCTACAATGAGCAGTTCTTC. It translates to CASSPLSGSSYNEQFF.

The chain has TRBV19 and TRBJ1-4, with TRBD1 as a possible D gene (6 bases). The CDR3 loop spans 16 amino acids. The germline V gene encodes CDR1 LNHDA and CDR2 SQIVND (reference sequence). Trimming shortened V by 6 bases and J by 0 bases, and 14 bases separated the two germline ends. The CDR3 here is CASRKGHEATNEKLFF. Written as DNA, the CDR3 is TGTGCCAGTAGAAAGGGACACGAAGCAACTAATGAAAAACTGTTTTTT.

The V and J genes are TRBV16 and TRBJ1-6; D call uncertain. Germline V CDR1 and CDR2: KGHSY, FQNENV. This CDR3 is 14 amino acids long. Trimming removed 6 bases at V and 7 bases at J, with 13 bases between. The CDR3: CASRLLGPNSPLHF. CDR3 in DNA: TGTGCCAGCAGACTACTAGGCCCGAATTCACCCCTCCACTTT.

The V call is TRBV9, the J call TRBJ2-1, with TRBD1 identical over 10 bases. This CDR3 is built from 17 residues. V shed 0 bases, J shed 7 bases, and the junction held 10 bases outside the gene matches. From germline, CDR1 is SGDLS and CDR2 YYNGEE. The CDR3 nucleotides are TGTGCCAGCAGCGTAGATTTGTGGGACAGGGGCCCTAATGAGCAGTTCTTC. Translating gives CASSVDLWDRGPNEQFF. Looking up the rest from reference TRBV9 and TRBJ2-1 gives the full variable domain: DSGVTQTPKHLITATGQRVTLRCSPRSGDLSVYWYQQSLDQGLQFLIQYYNGEERAKGNILERFSAQQFPDLHSELNLSSLELGDSALYFCASSVDLWDRGPNEQFFGPGTRLTVL.

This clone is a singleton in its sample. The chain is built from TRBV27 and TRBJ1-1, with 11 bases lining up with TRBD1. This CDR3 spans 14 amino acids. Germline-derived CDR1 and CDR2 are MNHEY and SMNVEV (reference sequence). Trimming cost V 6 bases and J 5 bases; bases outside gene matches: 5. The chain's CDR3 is CASRTGTGGTEAFF. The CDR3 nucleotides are TGTGCCAGCAGAACCGGGACAGGGGGGACTGAAGCTTTCTTT.

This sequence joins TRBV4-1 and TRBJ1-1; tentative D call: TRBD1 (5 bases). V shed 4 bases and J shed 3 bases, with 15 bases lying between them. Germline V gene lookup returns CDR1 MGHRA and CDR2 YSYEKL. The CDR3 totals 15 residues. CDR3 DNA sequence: TGCGCCAGCAGCCCACCCCAGGGTAGGCACACTGAAGCTTTCTTT. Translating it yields CASSPPQGRHTEAFF.

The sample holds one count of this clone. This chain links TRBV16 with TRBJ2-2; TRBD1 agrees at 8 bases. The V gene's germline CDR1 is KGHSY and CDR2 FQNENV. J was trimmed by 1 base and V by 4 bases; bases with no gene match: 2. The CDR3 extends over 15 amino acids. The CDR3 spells CASSRQGMNTGELFF. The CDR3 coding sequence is TGTGCCAGCAGCCGACAGGGGATGAACACCGGGGAGCTGTTTTTT.

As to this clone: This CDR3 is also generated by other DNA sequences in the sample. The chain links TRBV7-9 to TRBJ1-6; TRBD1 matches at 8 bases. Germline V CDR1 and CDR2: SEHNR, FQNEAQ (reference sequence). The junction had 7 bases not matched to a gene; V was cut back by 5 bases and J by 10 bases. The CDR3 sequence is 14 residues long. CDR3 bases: TGTGCCAGCAGCCCCGGACAGGGTGGATCACCCCTCCACTTT. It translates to CASSPGQGGSPLHF. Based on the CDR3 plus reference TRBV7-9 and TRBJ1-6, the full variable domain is DTGVSQNPRHKITKRGQNVTFRCDPISEHNRLYWYRQTLGQGPEFLTYFQNEAQLEKSRLLSDRFSAERPKGSFSTLEIQRTEQGDSAMYLCASSPGQGGSPLHFGNGTRLTVT.

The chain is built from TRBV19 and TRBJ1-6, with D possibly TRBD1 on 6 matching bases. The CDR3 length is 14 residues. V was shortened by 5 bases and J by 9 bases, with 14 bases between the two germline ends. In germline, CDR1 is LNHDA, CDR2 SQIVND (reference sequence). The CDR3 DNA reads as TGTGCCAGTAGTGTCGGGGGGGCGATTTCACCCCTCCACTTT. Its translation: CASSVGGAISPLHF.

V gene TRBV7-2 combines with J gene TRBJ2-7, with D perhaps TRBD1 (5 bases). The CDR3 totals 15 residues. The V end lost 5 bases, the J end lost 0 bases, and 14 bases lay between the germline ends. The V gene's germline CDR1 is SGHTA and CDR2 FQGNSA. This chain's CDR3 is CASSPSTASSYEQYF. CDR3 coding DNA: TGTGCCAGCAGCCCATCGACAGCTTCCTCCTACGAGCAGTACTTC.